A single sample gave rise to the 27 T cell receptor beta chains below, sequenced in a study of T cell repertoires in cytomegalovirus infection (dated by TCRdb to between 2018 and 2021). The sample was run on an Illumina HiSeq 1500. TCRdb reprocessed the public reads (quality trimming at Q25 with fastp, clone calling with MiXCR) and kept in-frame beta chains. Each CDR3 protein appears once, grouped with its most common genes and DNA. Within this sample are around 240,000 distinct CDR3 sequences, with 20% to 25% of them counted one time only. About 20% of the sample belongs to the ten largest clones. Sequenced input: CD8+ T cells from PBMCs. The source is a human donor in good health (CMV status not recorded). Some clones in this sample may be carry-over from other donors' samples.

Only a few counts were recorded for this clonotype. The V gene is TRBV28, the J gene TRBJ2-4, with TRBD1 matching 7 bases. The CDR3 has 14 amino acids. The germline gives CDR1 MDHEN, CDR2 SYDVKM. With V trimmed by 6 bases and J by 4 bases, 6 bases remained unmatched. The CDR3 nucleotides read TGTGCCAGCAGGCTCGGACAGGTGAAAAACATTCAGTACTTC. Protein product: CASRLGQVKNIQYF. The entire variable domain, with the rest obtained from reference TRBV28 and TRBJ2-4, is as follows: DVKVTQSSRYLVKRTGEKVFLECVQDMDHENMFWYRQDPGLGLRLIYFSYDVKMKEKGDIPEGYSVSREKKERFSLILESASTNQTSMYLCASRLGQVKNIQYFGAGTRLSVL.

The chain couples TRBV6-6 to TRBJ1-4; 8 bases are shared with TRBD1. Per the germline V gene, CDR1 is MNHNY and CDR2 is SVGAGI (reference sequence). CDR3 length: 15 amino acids. The trim removed 2 bases at V and 7 bases at J, leaving 6 bases unmatched. CDR3 protein: CASSYRLQGGEKLFF. The DNA for the CDR3 is TGTGCCAGCAGTTACCGTCTACAGGGGGGTGAAAAACTGTTTTTT.

In its sample, this clonotype was seen a few times. V is TRBV2 and J is TRBJ1-6; 9 nucleotides line up with TRBD1. Germline-derived CDR1 and CDR2 are SNHLY and FYNNEI. This CDR3 spans 15 amino acids. The ends lost 5 bases at V and 8 bases at J; junction bases unmatched: 7. The CDR3 loop reads CASSRTGVPDSPLHF. The CDR3 DNA reads as TGTGCCAGCAGTCGGACAGGGGTTCCGGATTCACCCCTCCACTTT.

There are a few counts of this clonotype. The V call is TRBV6-6, the J call TRBJ2-5, with TRBD1 identical over 7 bases. With V trimmed by 6 bases and J by 5 bases, 9 bases remained unmatched. The CDR3 covers 14 residues. Germline V lookup: CDR1 MNHNY, CDR2 SVGAGI (reference sequence). The CDR3 nucleotides are TGTGCCAGCAGCCTCGACAGGGCTGCGGAGACCCAGTACTTC. It codes for CASSLDRAAETQYF.

This clonotype was found many times. The rearrangement links TRBV12-3 or TRBV12-4 to TRBJ2-1; D is unresolved. Deletions cut 0 bases from V and 9 bases from J, with 12 bases between. This CDR3 is built from 14 residues. This chain's CDR3 is CASSLADGLGEQFF. The CDR3 coding sequence is TGTGCCAGCAGTTTAGCGGACGGCCTCGGTGAGCAGTTCTTC.

The V gene is TRBV6-4, the J gene TRBJ2-7; 11 nucleotides match TRBD1. The CDR3 is 17 residues long. Germline V gene data show CDR1 as MRHNA and CDR2 as SNTAGT. The J segment lost 4 bases and the V segment lost 2 bases, leaving 10 bases of the junction unmatched. The CDR3 nucleotides are TGTGCCAGCAGTGACATTCTCTCCGGGACAGGGGGTTACGAGCAGTACTTC. It translates to CASSDILSGTGGYEQYF.

This clonotype was found a few times. The chain carries TRBV6-6 and TRBJ2-5; D is unclear. CDR3 length: 12 amino acids. V lost 5 bases and J lost 5, with 9 bases in between. From germline, CDR1 is MNHNY and CDR2 SVGAGI (reference sequence). This CDR3 is CASSGLLETQYF. For the CDR3, the DNA is TGTGCCAGCAGTGGTCTACTCGAGACCCAGTACTTC.

The chain uses TRBV20-1 and TRBJ2-1; 7 bases are shared with TRBD2. Looked up from germline, CDR1 is DFQATT and CDR2 is SNEGSKA (reference sequence). J was trimmed by 4 bases and V by 5 bases; bases with no gene match: 29. The CDR3 extends over 21 amino acids. Written as DNA, the CDR3 is TGCAGTGCTGAGACGGGACCGGAGTTTATGCTAGAGAGCGGGACTTACAATGAGCAGTTCTTC. As protein: CSAETGPEFMLESGTYNEQFF.

The chain is built from TRBV28 and TRBJ2-7; D uncertain. This CDR3 comprises 13 residues. With 10 bases removed from V and 2 bases from J, the gap between germline ends came to 15 bases. The germline V gene has CDR1 MDHEN and CDR2 SYDVKM. The CDR3 DNA follows: TGTGCCACCCTCAGCTCCAATGCCTACGAGCAGTACTTC. Protein: CATLSSNAYEQYF.

J is TRBJ1-6 and V is TRBV5-6; no reliable D call. CDR1 is SGHDT, CDR2 YYEEEE, per germline. CDR3 length equals 16 residues. The V and J ends lost 4 bases and 6 bases respectively, with 17 bases between them. The CDR3 reads CASSNSPDGRNSPLHF. The CDR3 DNA is TGTGCCAGCAGCAACAGCCCGGACGGACGTAATTCACCCCTCCACTTT.

The chain couples TRBV20-1 to TRBJ2-5, with 7 bases aligning to TRBD1. With 0 bases clipped from V and 2 bases from J, the junction kept 6 bases outside the gene matches. The germline V gene has CDR1 DFQATT and CDR2 SNEGSKA (reference sequence). CDR3 length: 15 amino acids. Here the CDR3 reads CSARDLGTVQETQYF. The CDR3 region has the DNA TGCAGTGCTAGAGATCTGGGGACAGTACAAGAGACCCAGTACTTC.

The table lists this clonotype with many counts. The V call is TRBV28, the J call TRBJ2-1; D gene unclear. The length of the CDR3 is 16 residues. Trimming took 6 bases from V and 0 from J, leaving 15 bases between them. The germline V gene encodes CDR1 MDHEN and CDR2 SYDVKM. CDR3 DNA: TGTGCCAGCAGCCTCCACGGGCCAGGCTCCTACAATGAGCAGTTCTTC. This gives the protein CASSLHGPGSYNEQFF.

Many counts were recorded for this clonotype. The chain has TRBV12-3 or TRBV12-4 and TRBJ2-3, with D perhaps TRBD2 (6 bases). The length of the CDR3 is 15 residues. The ends were cut back, 6 bases at V and 2 bases at J, with 15 bases in the middle. The CDR3 sequence is CASRTFSGDTDTQYF. CDR3 DNA: TGTGCCAGCAGGACCTTTAGCGGAGACACAGATACGCAGTATTTT.

This clonotype was detected many times. V usage is TRBV7-9 and J usage is TRBJ1-2; possibly TRBD1 for D (6 bases). This CDR3 contains 13 residues. Trimming cost V 10 bases and J 6 bases, with 18 bases left between them. The germline V gene has CDR1 SEHNR and CDR2 FQNEAQ (reference sequence). The CDR3 reads CAIPLGAGDGYTF. CDR3 DNA sequence: TGTGCCATTCCCCTTGGGGCAGGGGATGGCTACACCTTC.

This clonotype was counted only a few times. The J gene is TRBJ2-3, the V gene TRBV2; unclear D gene. The CDR3 totals 14 residues. V shed 4 bases and J shed 5 bases, with 13 bases lying between them. The V gene's germline CDR1 is SNHLY and CDR2 FYNNEI. The CDR3 is CASSAESTQDTQYF. The DNA for the CDR3 is TGTGCCAGCAGTGCGGAGAGTACTCAAGATACGCAGTATTTT.

This clonotype appeared many times. The genes are TRBV25-1 and TRBJ2-1; possibly TRBD1 or TRBD2 for D (5 bases each). V shed 5 bases and J shed 5 bases, with 10 bases lying between them. The CDR3 contains 13 residues. Germline V gene data show CDR1 as MGHDK and CDR2 as SYGVNS. CDR3 residues: CASSLWGNNEQFF. Here the CDR3 DNA reads TGTGCCAGCAGTCTGTGGGGGAACAATGAGCAGTTCTTC.

The V call is TRBV5-5, the J call TRBJ2-2; 12 bases align to TRBD2. V gave up 0 bases and J gave up 4 bases; unmatched junction bases: 4. This CDR3 contains 17 residues. The germline V gene encodes CDR1 SGHKS and CDR2 YYEKEE (reference sequence). The CDR3 DNA is TGTGCCAGCAGCTTGGGACTAGCGGGGGCTGTCACCGGGGAGCTGTTTTTT. Protein sequence: CASSLGLAGAVTGELFF. Variable domain in full (rest from reference TRBV5-5 and TRBJ2-2): DAGVTQSPTHLIKTRGQQVTLRCSPISGHKSVSWYQQVLGQGPQFIFQYYEKEERGRGNFPDRFSARQFPNYSSELNVNALLLGDSALYLCASSLGLAGAVTGELFFGEGSRLTVL.

This clonotype was recorded many times. CDR3 region: CASSSLSETYEQYF. For the CDR3, the DNA is TGTGCCAGCAGCTCTCTGTCTGAAACCTACGAGCAGTACTTC. V gene TRBV7-9 combines with J gene TRBJ2-7, with D uncertain. Germline V lookup: CDR1 SEHNR, CDR2 FQNEAQ (reference sequence). The CDR3 runs 14 residues. V was trimmed by 4 bases and J by 2 bases, leaving 12 bases between them.

This clonotype has a count of ten or more. V is TRBV7-9 and J is TRBJ2-2; D is ambiguous. Germline V gene data show CDR1 as SEHNR and CDR2 as FQNEAQ (reference sequence). The CDR3 is made up of 16 amino acids. Trimming shortened V by 5 bases and J by 1 base, and 14 bases separated the two germline ends. CDR3 region: CASSPLVTGNTGELFF. CDR3 nucleotides: TGTGCCAGCAGCCCCTTGGTGACTGGGAACACCGGGGAGCTGTTTTTT.

This clonotype was picked up many times. V and J are TRBV7-8 and TRBJ2-3, with 10 bases matching TRBD2. The ends lost 3 bases at V and 0 bases at J; junction bases unmatched: 3. Germline V gene sequence: CDR1 SGHVS, CDR2 FQNEAQ. The CDR3 extends over 16 amino acids. CDR3 coding DNA: TGTGCCAGCAGCTTGGGACTAGCGCTTAGCACAGATACGCAGTATTTT. This sequence encodes CASSLGLALSTDTQYF.

Only a few counts were recorded for this clonotype. The chain recombines TRBV12-3 or TRBV12-4 with TRBJ2-1, with D possibly TRBD2 on 7 matching bases. V lost 8 bases, J lost 4 bases, and 15 bases lay in between. The CDR3 spans 14 residues. The CDR3, as DNA: TGTGCCAGCTCTGAGGGGGGGCCTTACAATGAGCAGTTCTTC. This translates into CASSEGGPYNEQFF.

In its sample, this clonotype was seen many times. This rearrangement joins TRBV7-2 to TRBJ2-1; D remains ambiguous. Looked up from germline, CDR1 is SGHTA and CDR2 is FQGNSA. Trimming took 5 bases from V and 3 from J, leaving 8 bases between them. CDR3 length: 13 amino acids. The CDR3 region is CASSTGRYNEQFF. CDR3 DNA sequence: TGTGCCAGCAGCACCGGACGCTACAATGAGCAGTTCTTC. The whole variable domain, filled in from reference TRBV7-2 and TRBJ2-1, reads GAGVSQSPSNKVTEKGKDVELRCDPISGHTALYWYRQSLGQGLEFLIYFQGNSAPDKSGLPSDRFSAERTGGSVSTLTIQRTQQEDSAVYLCASSTGRYNEQFFGPGTRLTVL.

The chain has TRBV6-1 and TRBJ2-1; no definite D call. Germline V lookup: CDR1 MNHNS, CDR2 SASEGT. This CDR3 is built from 12 residues. Trimming left V 6 bases short and J 8 bases short, with 11 bases between. The CDR3 coding sequence is TGTGCCAGCAGAGCTATCAACGATGAGCAGTTCTTC. Translating it yields CASRAINDEQFF.

This clonotype was observed at least ten times. The chain uses TRBV7-6 and TRBJ2-1; 7 nucleotides line up with TRBD1. J was trimmed by 4 bases and V by 1 base; bases with no gene match: 10. Germline-derived CDR1 and CDR2 are SGHVS and FNYEAQ. The CDR3 extends over 17 amino acids. The CDR3 nucleotides read TGTGCCAGCAGCTTAGTTCAAGAGGGGGCCAGTTACAATGAGCAGTTCTTC. Amino acid sequence: CASSLVQEGASYNEQFF. The complete variable domain, with remaining parts taken from reference TRBV7-6 and TRBJ2-1, reads GAGVSQSPRYKVTKRGQDVALRCDPISGHVSLYWYRQALGQGPEFLTYFNYEAQQDKSGLPNDRFSAERPEGSISTLTIQRTEQRDSAMYRCASSLVQEGASYNEQFFGPGTRLTVL.

This clonotype is labeled medium-sized (0.01 to 0.1%). V is TRBV2 and J is TRBJ2-2; D gene ambiguous. The CDR3 has 12 amino acids. V lost 11 bases and J lost 3, with 10 bases in between. Germline V CDR1 and CDR2: SNHLY, FYNNEI. Here the CDR3 reads CADQRDTGELFF. CDR3 nucleotides: TGTGCCGACCAAAGGGACACCGGGGAGCTGTTTTTT.

This chain connects TRBV6-5 to TRBJ1-1, with a tentative D call TRBD1 (5 bases). Per germline, CDR1 MNHEY and CDR2 SVGAGI. V was clipped by 7 bases and J by 7 bases, with 13 bases between them. The CDR3 is made up of 12 amino acids. The CDR3 sequence: CASTTVGDEAFF. The CDR3 nucleotides are TGTGCCAGCACCACAGTGGGGGATGAAGCTTTCTTT.

The V call is TRBV19, the J call TRBJ2-1; D tentatively fits TRBD1 or TRBD2 (5 bases each). The CDR3 is 11 amino acids. Germline V gives CDR1 LNHDA, CDR2 SQIVND (reference sequence). The germline V and J ends were trimmed by 3 bases and 10 bases, with 7 bases remaining between them. CDR3 bases: TGTGCCAGTAGTATCTGGGGGGAGCAGTTCTTC. Protein: CASSIWGEQFF.